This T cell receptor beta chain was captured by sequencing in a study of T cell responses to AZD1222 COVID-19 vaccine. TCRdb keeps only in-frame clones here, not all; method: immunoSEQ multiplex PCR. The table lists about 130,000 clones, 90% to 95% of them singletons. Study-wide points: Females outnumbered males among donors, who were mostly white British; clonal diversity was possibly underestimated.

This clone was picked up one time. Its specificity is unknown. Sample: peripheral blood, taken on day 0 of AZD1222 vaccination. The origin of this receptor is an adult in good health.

In DNA form, the CDR3 reads TGTGCCAGCAGTTACTCTCTGGGACAGATGAACACTGAAGCTTTCTTT. Its translation is CASSYSLGQMNTEAFF. This rearrangement joins TRBV6-2 or TRBV6-3 to TRBJ1-1, with 7 bases fitting TRBD1. CDR3 length: 16 residues. With 0 bases clipped from V and 0 bases from J, the junction kept 4 bases outside the gene matches. Germline V gene sequence: CDR1 MNHEY, CDR2 SVGEGT.